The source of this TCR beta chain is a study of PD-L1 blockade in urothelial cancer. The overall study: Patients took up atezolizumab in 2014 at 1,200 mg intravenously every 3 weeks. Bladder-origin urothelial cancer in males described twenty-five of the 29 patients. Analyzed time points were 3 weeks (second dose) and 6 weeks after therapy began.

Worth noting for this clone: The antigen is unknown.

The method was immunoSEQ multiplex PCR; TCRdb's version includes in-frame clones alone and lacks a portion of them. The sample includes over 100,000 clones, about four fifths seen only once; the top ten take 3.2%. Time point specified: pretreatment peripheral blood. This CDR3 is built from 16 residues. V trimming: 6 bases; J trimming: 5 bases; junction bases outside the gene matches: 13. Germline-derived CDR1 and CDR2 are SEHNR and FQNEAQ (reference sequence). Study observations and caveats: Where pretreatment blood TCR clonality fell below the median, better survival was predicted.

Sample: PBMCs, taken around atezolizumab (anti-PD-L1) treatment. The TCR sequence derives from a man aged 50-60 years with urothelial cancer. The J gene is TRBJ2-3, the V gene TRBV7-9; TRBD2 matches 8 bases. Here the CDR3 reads CASSFPQRESVDTQYF. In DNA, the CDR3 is TGTGCCAGCAGTTTTCCTCAGCGGGAGTCGGTAGATACGCAGTATTTT.